This T cell receptor beta chain comes out of a study of human T cells and chemical hapten exposure. Study-level points and caveats: TCRs above 1 in 1000 frequency stayed constant with DPC sensitization.

The sample's time point: patch test 2, 6 weeks after DPC sensitization. Documented treatment: therapeutic diphenylcyclopropenone sensitization with weekly scalp DPC. The germline gives CDR1 MNHEY, CDR2 SVGEGT. The CDR3 length is 15 residues. Trimming took 8 bases from V and 5 from J; bases not matched to a gene: 11. Within the library, unique molecular identifiers were attached to each individual cDNA molecule. From the RACE reads, TCRdb called clonotypes with MiXCR, one entry per CDR3 protein. The sample has over 85,000 distinct CDR3 sequences; 7.5% to 10% are singletons. This clonotype was picked up many times. Its antigen remains unknown.

This chain uses TRBV6-2 or TRBV6-3 with TRBJ1-1; TRBD1 agrees at 10 bases. The sample consisted of whole blood, taken in connection with sensitization to the hapten diphenylcyclopropenone (DPC). The clonotype comes from a woman between 35 and 50 years old with alopecia areata. Some clones in this sample may be carry-over from other donors' samples. DNA for the CDR3: TGTGCCAGCGGGCTAACGGGGGGACAGGGGACTGAAGCTTTCTTT. Translating it yields CASGLTGGQGTEAFF.